This T cell receptor beta chain is from a study of blood T cell repertoires in COVID-19. Across the study: There were acute and convalescent COVID-19 samples, and they came from the United States, Italy and Spain.

Trimming removed 5 bases at V and 4 bases at J, with 12 bases between. Germline-derived CDR1 and CDR2 are MNHEY and SVGAGI. The CDR3 spans 14 residues. The method was immunoSEQ multiplex PCR; TCRdb's version includes in-frame clones alone and lacks a portion of them. The sample holds about 190,000 clones; roughly four fifths are singletons and the top ten take around an eighth. This sequence joins TRBV6-5 and TRBJ2-1; the D gene is possibly TRBD1 (5 bases). The sequencing input was peripheral blood. This clonotype originated in a woman aged 50 to 65 with acute or convalescent COVID-19. The CDR3 spells CASSRGGLYNEQFF. The CDR3 DNA sequence: TGTGCCAGCAGTAGGGGCGGCCTTTACAATGAGCAGTTCTTC.